These 8 T cell receptor beta chains were all obtained from the same sample, sequenced in a study of vaccination and CD4 T cells after COVID-19. Treatment defined: roughly ten-day PBMC culture with coronavirus spike peptide pools or control peptides (ViraFEST assay). No cognate antigen is known for these TCRs. The Oncomine TCR Beta short-read assay sequenced DNA from cultured CD4+ T cells. TCRdb itself ran the PCR reads through MiXCR, one entry per CDR3 protein. Among about 7,000 distinct CDR3 sequences listed, 50% to 70% were seen once. Sequenced: CD4+ T cells from blood, cultured in vitro. Receptors originate from a human donor who had recovered from COVID-19.

The chain combines TRBV20-1 with TRBJ2-3; possibly TRBD1 or TRBD2 for D (5 bases each). The CDR3 loop spans 14 amino acids. Germline values: CDR1 DFQATT, CDR2 SNEGSKA (reference sequence). V was clipped by 2 bases and J by 1 base, with 10 bases between them. The CDR3 sequence: CSARRRDGTDTQYF. Here the CDR3 DNA reads TGCAGTGCTAGAAGACGGGACGGCACAGATACGCAGTATTTT.

The V call is TRBV7-2, the J call TRBJ1-1; tentative D call: TRBD1 (6 bases). Germline V gene data show CDR1 as SGHTA and CDR2 as FQGNSA. Trimming stripped 3 bases from V and 0 bases from J, with 8 bases between. The CDR3 is 14 amino acids. The CDR3 loop is CASSFQGMNTEAFF. The DNA of the CDR3 is TGTGCCAGCAGCTTTCAGGGGATGAACACTGAAGCTTTCTTT.

The V gene is TRBV27, the J gene TRBJ1-5; 9 nucleotides align to TRBD1. This CDR3 is built from 15 residues. The germline V gene encodes CDR1 MNHEY and CDR2 SMNVEV (reference sequence). V lost 5 bases to trimming and J lost 0 bases; unmatched junction nucleotides: 2. CDR3 in amino acids: CASSGTGNSNQPQHF. The CDR3 bases are TGTGCCAGCAGTGGGACAGGGAATAGCAATCAGCCCCAGCATTTT.

By proportion, this clonotype is large (0.1 to 1%). The chain employs TRBV27 and TRBJ2-2; 13 bases are shared with TRBD2. V trimming: 4 bases; J trimming: 3 bases; junction bases outside the gene matches: 2. In germline, CDR1 is MNHEY, CDR2 SMNVEV (reference sequence). This CDR3 is built from 16 residues. The CDR3 loop reads CASSWTSGSDTGELFF. CDR3 DNA: TGTGCCAGCAGTTGGACTAGCGGGAGTGACACCGGGGAGCTGTTTTTT.

The J gene is TRBJ2-2, the V gene TRBV2; possible D gene TRBD1, 6 bases. CDR1 SNHLY and CDR2 FYNNEI come from the germline V gene. V was cut by 8 bases and J by 12 bases, with 16 bases left in between. This CDR3 has 12 residues. The CDR3 reads CASRHTGMKLFF. CDR3 DNA sequence: TGTGCCAGCCGGCATACAGGGATGAAGCTGTTTTTT.

In nucleotides, the CDR3 is TGTGCCAGCAGCTTAACGGGAACCCAAGAGACCCAGTACTTC. This gives the protein CASSLTGTQETQYF. The rearrangement joins TRBV7-3 to TRBJ2-5; D is undetermined. V was cut by 0 bases and J by 1 base, with 6 bases left in between. Germline CDR1 SGHTA, CDR2 FQGTGA. The CDR3 loop spans 14 amino acids.

In the case of this clonotype: One end of the junction fails to match germline, which may point to a read error. The J gene is TRBJ2-3, the V gene TRBV7-7; a weak D match, TRBD2 (5 bases). The CDR3 is 15 residues long. Germline V gene data show CDR1 as SSHAT and CDR2 as FNYEAQ (reference sequence). Here the CDR3 DNA reads TGTGCTAGCAGCTTCGGGAATAGCGTCACAGATACGCAGTATTTT. This sequence encodes CASSFGNSVTDTQYF.

The V call is TRBV20-1, the J call TRBJ2-6; no reliable D call. V lost 3 bases and J 4 bases, leaving 10 bases between the germline ends. The CDR3 covers 14 residues. The germline V gene has CDR1 DFQATT and CDR2 SNEGSKA (reference sequence). CDR3 protein: CSASPGGGANVLTF. The DNA for the CDR3 is TGCAGTGCTAGTCCCGGTGGGGGGGCCAACGTCCTGACTTTC.